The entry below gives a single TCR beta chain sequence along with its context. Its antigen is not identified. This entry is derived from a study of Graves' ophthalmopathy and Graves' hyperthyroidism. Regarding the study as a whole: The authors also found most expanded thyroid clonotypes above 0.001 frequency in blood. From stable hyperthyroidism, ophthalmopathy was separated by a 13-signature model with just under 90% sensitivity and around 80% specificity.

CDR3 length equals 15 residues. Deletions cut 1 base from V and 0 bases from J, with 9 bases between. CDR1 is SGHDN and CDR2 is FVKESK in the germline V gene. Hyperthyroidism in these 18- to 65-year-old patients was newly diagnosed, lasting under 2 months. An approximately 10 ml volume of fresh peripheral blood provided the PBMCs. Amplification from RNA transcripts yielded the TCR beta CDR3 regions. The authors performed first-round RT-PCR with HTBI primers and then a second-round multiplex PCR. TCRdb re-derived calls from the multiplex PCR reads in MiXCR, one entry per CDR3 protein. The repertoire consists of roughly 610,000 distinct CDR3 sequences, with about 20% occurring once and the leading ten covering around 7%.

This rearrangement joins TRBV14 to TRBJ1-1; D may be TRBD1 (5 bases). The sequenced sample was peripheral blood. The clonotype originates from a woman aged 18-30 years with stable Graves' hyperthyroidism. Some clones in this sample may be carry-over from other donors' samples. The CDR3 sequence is CASSQAEGMNTEAFF. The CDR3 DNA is TGTGCCAGCAGCCAAGCAGAGGGGATGAACACTGAAGCTTTCTTT.